This T cell receptor (beta chain) was observed in a study of blood T cell repertoires in COVID-19. Study in general: Acute and convalescent COVID-19 specimens originated in the United States, Italy and Spain. PBMCs, B-cell-depleted T cells, or T cells were the source of the cDNA or gDNA that made up the material.

Sequencing was performed with immunoSEQ multiplex PCR; in TCRdb, only in-frame clones are kept and a portion is missing. The sample lists more than 300,000 clones; nearly 90% were seen once. Note on this clone: The junction shows a germline mismatch at one end, possibly a read error.

Germline V gene sequence: CDR1 SSHAT, CDR2 FNYEAQ (reference sequence). The CDR3 runs 16 residues. Sequenced sample: peripheral blood. The chain couples TRBV7-7 to TRBJ2-5, with 7 bases lining up with TRBD1. This receptor was identified in a woman aged 40-49 years with COVID-19, enrolled during active disease. The CDR3 loop reads CASSPLTPGQQETQYF. The CDR3, as DNA: TGTGCTAGCAGCCCACTGACCCCGGGACAGCAAGAGACCCAGTACTTC.